This T cell receptor beta chain was observed in a study of PD-L1 blockade in urothelial cancer. Overall study context: Administration of atezolizumab to patients began at some point between 2013 and 2015, at 1,200 mg intravenously every 3 weeks. Blood was tested 3 weeks (second dose) and 6 weeks into treatment. Whole-study findings and limits: Pretreatment TCR clonality in blood under the median foretold superior survival.

The assay was immunoSEQ multiplex PCR, and TCRdb's table has in-frame clones only and misses some. The repertoire holds approximately 72,000 clones, around 85% seen once, with 15% in the top ten. Concerning this clone itself: The antigen is unknown.

The germline V and J ends were trimmed by 0 bases and 0 bases, with 9 bases remaining between them. Germline CDR1 is SGHRS and CDR2 is YFSETQ. The CDR3 runs 15 residues. Regarding time point: pretreatment peripheral blood. Locally advanced or metastatic urothelial carcinoma was diagnosed in the patients. The sample here was PBMCs, taken around atezolizumab (anti-PD-L1) treatment. The source of this sequence is a man between 60 and 75 years old with urothelial cancer. The chain carries TRBV5-1 and TRBJ1-2; the D gene is possibly TRBD1 (5 bases). CDR3 protein: CASSLGGSTNYGYTF. In nucleotides, the CDR3 is TGCGCCAGCAGCTTGGGGGGCAGCACTAACTATGGCTACACCTTC.